This TCR beta chain was obtained from a study of blood T cell repertoires in COVID-19 (dated by TCRdb to the early 2020s). Notes on the research overall: Collaborator samples came from the United States, Italy and Spain and covered acute and convalescent phases of COVID-19. The material from the prospective study consisted of cDNA or gDNA derived from T cells, B-cell-depleted T cells, or PBMCs. The dataset comprised deeply sampled blood TCRbeta repertoires from subjects exposed to, actively infected with, or recovered from COVID-19. The repertoires were made available in a free public database intended to serve as a resource for research on the immune response to SARS-CoV-2. Samples were obtained from the ongoing ImmuneRACE study (first 160 participants) and from some 1,200 subjects provided by 6 global collaborators. The sample metadata nearly always contained a de-identified subject ID, COVID-19 status, age in years and sex. Where available, HLA class I and class II types were taken from metadata supplied by the sample provider and were not determined by assay-based typing. Overall study outcomes, separate from this receptor: The quantity of clinical and demographic metadata differed by source and by participant and was supplied without curation.

The immunoSEQ Assay, a bias-controlled multiplex PCR, was used to amplify TCRbeta CDR3 regions from genomic DNA. Processing in the source paper ran as follows. Within the assay, amplification of reference gene primers was used to estimate how many nucleated cells each sample contained. To quantify the absolute abundance of each unique TCRbeta CDR3 rearrangement, sequence reads were collapsed and filtered. For each sample, productive Simpson clonality was calculated as the square root of Simpson's diversity index across productive rearrangements. TCRdb re-hosts the immuneACCESS table, in-frame sequences only. Its copies lack some clones; in the studies checked, an unresolved V gene accounts for under half of them, and the cause for the rest is not known. V and J calls and clone size follow that table, whereas D and trimming were derived from the DNA. The sample table shows roughly 80,000 clones, and almost 90% are seen once. 4% to 5.5% of the sample is taken by the ten largest.

The collaborating institutions used their own protocols to collect whole blood in K2EDTA tubes. Collaborator samples were shipped for TCRbeta analysis as frozen whole blood, isolated PBMCs, or DNA extracted from either sample type. The CDR3 starts with the cysteine, ends with the phenylalanine, and has 16 residues. The CDR3 DNA has 48 bases and is translated from base 1. The trim is 2 bases for V and 2 bases for J, with a gap of 15 bases between the germline ends. The germline V gene (reference sequence) specifies LGHDT as CDR1 and YNNKEL as CDR2. Only one count was recorded for this clone. Its antigen remains undetermined. Base qualities were left out, and no much larger clone turns up one base away.

Sequencing input: peripheral blood. The origin of this receptor is an elderly woman with acute or convalescent COVID-19. The chain uses TRBV3-1 (or the pseudogene TRBV3-2) and TRBJ2-5; the D gene cannot be named for sure. The encoded CDR3 is CASSQTLGVYQETQYF. The nucleotide sequence is TGTGCCAGCAGCCAAACGCTGGGCGTCTATCAAGAGACCCAGTACTTC.